This T cell receptor (beta chain) was identified in a study of blood T cell repertoires in COVID-19. Clones were sequenced by immunoSEQ multiplex PCR, and TCRdb holds only the in-frame ones, with some missing. The sample lists over 250,000 clones, more than 75% occurring once. Clinical history reported by participants formed the basis on which cohorts were assigned. Cohort 3 recovery required two negative PCRs, clearance, or symptom resolution. Germline V lookup: CDR1 SEHNR, CDR2 FQNEAQ (reference sequence). The CDR3 has 14 residues. V dropped 2 bases and J dropped 1 base, with 8 bases sitting between them.

This receptor was identified in a man in his 60s who had recovered from COVID-19. The sequenced sample consisted of PBMCs or T cells enriched from blood (not recorded which). The chain uses TRBV7-9 and TRBJ1-1; D gene ambiguous. The CDR3 sequence is CASSLIEGNTEAFF. The CDR3 DNA follows: TGTGCCAGCAGCTTAATTGAGGGGAACACTGAAGCTTTCTTT. Supplemented by reference TRBV7-9 and TRBJ1-1, the full variable domain reads DTGVSQNPRHKITKRGQNVTFRCDPISEHNRLYWYRQTLGQGPEFLTYFQNEAQLEKSRLLSDRFSAERPKGSFSTLEIQRTEQGDSAMYLCASSLIEGNTEAFFGQGTRLTVV.